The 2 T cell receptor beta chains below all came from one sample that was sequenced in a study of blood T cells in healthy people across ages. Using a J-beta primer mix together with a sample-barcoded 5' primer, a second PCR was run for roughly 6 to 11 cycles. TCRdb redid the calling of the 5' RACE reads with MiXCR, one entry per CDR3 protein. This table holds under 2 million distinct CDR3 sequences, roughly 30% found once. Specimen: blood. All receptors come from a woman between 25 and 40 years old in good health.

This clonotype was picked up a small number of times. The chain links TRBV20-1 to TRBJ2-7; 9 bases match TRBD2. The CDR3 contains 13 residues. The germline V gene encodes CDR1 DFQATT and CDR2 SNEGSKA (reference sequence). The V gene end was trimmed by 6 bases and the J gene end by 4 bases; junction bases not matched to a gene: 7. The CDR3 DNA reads TGCAGTGCCATACCGGGACTAGCTTACGAGCAGTACTTC. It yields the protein CSAIPGLAYEQYF.

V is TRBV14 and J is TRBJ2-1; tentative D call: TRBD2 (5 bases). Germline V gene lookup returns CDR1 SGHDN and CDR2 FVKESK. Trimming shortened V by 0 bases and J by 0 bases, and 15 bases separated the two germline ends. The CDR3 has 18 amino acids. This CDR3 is CASSQEEATTSSYNEQFF. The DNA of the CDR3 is TGTGCCAGCAGCCAAGAGGAGGCGACTACCAGCTCCTACAATGAGCAGTTCTTC.